What follows are 27 T cell receptor beta chains derived from one specimen sequenced in a study of blood T cell repertoires in COVID-19. Sequencing was performed with immunoSEQ multiplex PCR; in TCRdb, only in-frame clones are kept and a portion is missing. The sample lists hundreds of thousands of clones, 88% occurring once. Sequenced sample: peripheral blood. These receptors were taken from a woman aged 40 to 55 who had recovered from COVID-19.

The rearrangement links TRBV7-8 to TRBJ2-7; 7 positions agree with TRBD1. This CDR3 spans 13 amino acids. The junction had 7 bases not matched to a gene; V was cut back by 5 bases and J by 6 bases. In germline, CDR1 is SGHVS, CDR2 FQNEAQ. CDR3 protein: CASSRLGQIEQYF. In DNA, the CDR3 is TGTGCCAGCAGCCGCCTGGGACAGATCGAGCAGTACTTC.

This chain uses TRBV18 with TRBJ1-2, with D unclear. Germline-derived CDR1 and CDR2 are KGHSH and LQKENI. This CDR3 contains 14 residues. V lost 1 base to trimming and J lost 10 bases, with 16 bases between them. CDR3 in DNA: TGTGCCAGCTCACCACTAGGCAGACATGAATACTACACCTTC. Amino acid sequence: CASSPLGRHEYYTF.

The chain employs TRBV5-1 and TRBJ1-3; D unclear. Trimming removed 0 bases from V and 0 bases from J, with 4 bases in between. The CDR3 covers 14 residues. Germline V gene lookup returns CDR1 SGHRS and CDR2 YFSETQ. The CDR3 nucleotides are TGCGCCAGCAGCTTGGGGGCCTCTGGAAACACCATATATTTT. It is translated as CASSLGASGNTIYF.

The gene calls are TRBV27 and TRBJ2-7, with D possibly being TRBD2 (7 bases). The germline gives CDR1 MNHEY, CDR2 SMNVEV (reference sequence). Trimming left V 5 bases short and J 6 bases short, with 14 bases between. The CDR3 extends over 13 amino acids. In nucleotides, the CDR3 is TGTGCCAGCAGTCCCCTTCGGGGGGCCGAGCAGTACTTC. This translates into CASSPLRGAEQYF.

V usage is TRBV6-2 or TRBV6-3 and J usage is TRBJ1-2; D unresolved. This CDR3 contains 13 residues. Germline-derived CDR1 and CDR2 are MNHEY and SVGEGT. V dropped 2 bases and J dropped 8 bases, with 12 bases sitting between them. This chain's CDR3 is CASSYLKLGGYTF. The DNA for the CDR3 is TGTGCCAGCAGTTACCTGAAGCTCGGGGGCTACACCTTC.

V gene TRBV19 combines with J gene TRBJ1-3, with TRBD1 as a possible D gene (6 bases). CDR3 length: 14 amino acids. CDR1 LNHDA and CDR2 SQIVND come from the germline V gene (reference sequence). V was trimmed by 4 bases and J by 4 bases, leaving 11 bases between them. Here the CDR3 DNA reads TGTGCCAGTAGTAGGGGGCCAGGAGGAAACACCATATATTTT. Translation: CASSRGPGGNTIYF.

This chain joins TRBV6-2 or TRBV6-3 and TRBJ2-3; 7 nucleotides line up with TRBD2. The CDR3 length is 15 residues. Germline lookup yields CDR1 MNHEY and CDR2 SVGEGT. V was pared by 3 bases and J by 3 bases, with 6 bases of the junction left unmatched. The CDR3: CASSYSGRETDTQYF. The CDR3 DNA reads TGTGCCAGCAGTTATTCTGGGAGGGAAACAGATACGCAGTATTTT.

This clone has more than one count but fewer than ten. The chain is built from TRBV6-4 and TRBJ1-5; D perhaps matches TRBD1 (6 bases). Germline CDR1 is MRHNA and CDR2 is SNTAGT. Trimming stripped 11 bases from V and 0 bases from J, with 20 bases between. The CDR3 is 16 residues long. The CDR3 DNA sequence: TGTGCCCACCCCGGGATCGAGGGGGATAGCAATCAGCCCCAGCATTTT. It codes for CAHPGIEGDSNQPQHF.

This clone was counted a single time. The chain carries TRBV28 and TRBJ2-5; 9 bases are shared with TRBD1. The CDR3 has 15 residues. The V segment lost 6 bases and the J segment 5 bases; nucleotides outside the gene matches: 10. The germline CDR1 and CDR2 sequences are MDHEN and SYDVKM. The CDR3 DNA sequence: TGTGCCAGCAGCCACGGGGGACAGGGTCGGGAGACCCAGTACTTC. It yields the protein CASSHGGQGRETQYF.

The chain links TRBV4-1 to TRBJ1-2, with no clear D. This CDR3 is 17 amino acids long. Germline assignment: CDR1 MGHRA and CDR2 YSYEKL. The V end lost 0 bases, the J end lost 2 bases, and 16 bases lay between the germline ends. The CDR3 DNA is TGCGCCAGCAGCCAAGATACTGCAGGCAGCCTGAACTATGGCTACACCTTC. This sequence encodes CASSQDTAGSLNYGYTF.

CDR3 DNA: TGCGCCAGCAGTGCAGGGGATCAGCCCCAGCATTTT. Its protein is CASSAGDQPQHF. The genes are TRBV10-2 and TRBJ1-5; a possible D gene is TRBD1 (6 bases). The V end was cut by 4 bases, the J end by 5 bases, with 6 bases between. Germline CDR1 WSHSY, CDR2 SAAADI. This CDR3 is built from 12 residues.

This chain joins TRBV7-9 and TRBJ2-1, with TRBD2 matching over 11 bases. Germline values: CDR1 SEHNR, CDR2 FQNEAQ (reference sequence). The CDR3 covers 17 residues. The V and J ends lost 5 bases and 4 bases, in that order; junction bases with no gene match: 10. CDR3 in amino acids: CASSPGGGTSGYNEQFF. CDR3 in DNA: TGTGCCAGCAGCCCAGGAGGCGGGACTAGCGGATACAATGAGCAGTTCTTC.

CDR3 nucleotide sequence: TGTGCCAGCAGCTTAGGTTTACAGGGGGGTTATAGCAATCAGCCCCAGCATTTT. It encodes CASSLGLQGGYSNQPQHF. The chain combines TRBV7-2 with TRBJ1-5, with TRBD1 matching over 8 bases. This CDR3 spans 18 amino acids. The V and J ends lost 1 base and 0 bases, in that order; junction bases with no gene match: 8. Germline loops: CDR1 SGHTA, CDR2 FQGNSA. Supplemented by reference TRBV7-2 and TRBJ1-5, the full variable domain reads GAGVSQSPSNKVTEKGKDVELRCDPISGHTALYWYRQSLGQGLEFLIYFQGNSAPDKSGLPSDRFSAERTGGSVSTLTIQRTQQEDSAVYLCASSLGLQGGYSNQPQHFGDGTRLSIL.

The V call is TRBV9, the J call TRBJ2-2; D is unclear. In germline, CDR1 is SGDLS, CDR2 YYNGEE. The CDR3 length is 15 residues. V dropped 4 bases and J dropped 3 bases, with 13 bases sitting between them. In DNA, the CDR3 is TGTGCCAGCAGCCCACAGAGCCAGTACACCGGGGAGCTGTTTTTT. It codes for CASSPQSQYTGELFF.

This CDR3 is CASSFGGAAYEQYF. The CDR3, as DNA: TGTGCCAGCAGCTTCGGGGGGGCCGCCTACGAGCAGTACTTC. This chain connects TRBV11-3 to TRBJ2-7, with 8 bases lining up with TRBD2. This CDR3 is built from 14 residues. J was trimmed by 2 bases and V by 3 bases; bases with no gene match: 3. Germline V gene data show CDR1 as SGHNT and CDR2 as YENEEA.

The genes are TRBV6-1 and TRBJ1-2; 7 bases map to TRBD1. V was pared by 3 bases and J by 0 bases, with 4 bases of the junction left unmatched. The CDR3 consists of 15 residues. Germline assignment: CDR1 MNHNS and CDR2 SASEGT. This CDR3 reads CASSEETGPNYGYTF. The CDR3 bases are TGTGCCAGCAGTGAGGAGACAGGGCCTAACTATGGCTACACCTTC.

The chain links TRBV29-1 to TRBJ2-3, with 7 bases matching TRBD2. This CDR3 is built from 12 residues. Trimming removed 6 bases from V and 4 bases from J; junction bases left unmatched: 4. CDR1 SQVTM and CDR2 ANQGSEA come from the germline V gene. The CDR3 sequence: CSVDAGADTQYF. The CDR3 region has the DNA TGCAGCGTGGACGCGGGAGCAGATACGCAGTATTTT.

The V gene is TRBV7-2, the J gene TRBJ1-1, with D tentatively TRBD1 (5 bases). The germline V and J ends were trimmed by 8 bases and 3 bases, with 16 bases remaining between them. Germline CDR1 is SGHTA and CDR2 is FQGNSA. The length of the CDR3 is 14 residues. This chain's CDR3 is CASPGGGFDTEAFF. In DNA form, the CDR3 reads TGTGCCAGCCCCGGGGGAGGTTTTGACACTGAAGCTTTCTTT.

This clone was seen only a few times. This chain links TRBV7-9 with TRBJ1-1; D ambiguous. Trimming shortened V by 8 bases and J by 0 bases, and 19 bases separated the two germline ends. The V gene's germline CDR1 is SEHNR and CDR2 FQNEAQ (reference sequence). The CDR3 is 16 amino acids. CDR3 amino acids: CASSPGTPTMNTEAFF. DNA for the CDR3: TGTGCCAGCTCCCCTGGAACACCTACTATGAACACTGAAGCTTTCTTT.

The CDR3 sequence is CASSLSAAAQETQYF. The CDR3 coding sequence is TGTGCCAGCAGCTTAAGTGCGGCAGCCCAAGAGACCCAGTACTTC. The chain has TRBV7-9 and TRBJ2-5; the D is unclear. The germline V and J ends were trimmed by 2 bases and 1 base, with 11 bases remaining between them. This CDR3 region has 15 residues. Germline lookup yields CDR1 SEHNR and CDR2 FQNEAQ (reference sequence).

This chain joins TRBV5-6 and TRBJ2-5, with 8 bases aligning to TRBD2. The V gene's germline CDR1 is SGHDT and CDR2 YYEEEE. This CDR3 has 16 amino acids. V shed 1 base, J shed 4 bases, and the junction held 9 bases outside the gene matches. The CDR3 reads CASSLRGGPVGETQYF. The CDR3 coding sequence is TGTGCCAGCAGCTTGCGGGGGGGACCAGTAGGAGAGACCCAGTACTTC.

This clone was detected only a few times. The J gene is TRBJ1-2, the V gene TRBV9; no clear D gene. The CDR3 spans 13 residues. Trimming stripped 4 bases from V and 6 bases from J, with 13 bases between. Germline V CDR1 and CDR2: SGDLS, YYNGEE. This CDR3 reads CASSPATGNGYTF. Written as DNA, the CDR3 is TGTGCCAGCAGCCCCGCAACGGGAAATGGCTACACCTTC. Using reference TRBV9 and TRBJ1-2 for the parts outside the CDR3, the full variable domain is DSGVTQTPKHLITATGQRVTLRCSPRSGDLSVYWYQQSLDQGLQFLIQYYNGEERAKGNILERFSAQQFPDLHSELNLSSLELGDSALYFCASSPATGNGYTFGSGTRLTVV.

The V gene is TRBV5-1, the J gene TRBJ2-3, with 9 bases identical to TRBD2. The trim removed 1 base at V and 6 bases at J, leaving 6 bases unmatched. There are 15 residues in the CDR3. CDR1 is SGHRS, CDR2 YFSETQ, per germline. The CDR3 protein is CASSLRGLAGDTQYF. As DNA, the CDR3 is TGCGCCAGCAGCTTGCGGGGACTAGCCGGGGATACGCAGTATTTT.

V and J are TRBV27 and TRBJ2-5; the match to TRBD1 covers 9 bases. Trimming removed 5 bases from V and 7 bases from J; junction bases left unmatched: 8. There are 14 residues in the CDR3. The germline CDR1 and CDR2 sequences are MNHEY and SMNVEV (reference sequence). This CDR3 is CASSPRTGVGTQYF. The DNA for the CDR3 is TGTGCCAGCAGTCCACGGACAGGGGTGGGGACCCAGTACTTC.

The chain joins TRBV18 to TRBJ1-1; perhaps TRBD1 as D (6 bases). This CDR3 is built from 14 residues. Trimming removed 4 bases at V and 1 base at J, with 10 bases between. The germline CDR1 and CDR2 sequences are KGHSH and LQKENI. CDR3 in amino acids: CASSLKDRNTEAFF. The CDR3 nucleotides are TGTGCCAGCTCACTGAAGGACAGGAACACTGAAGCTTTCTTT.

Written as DNA, the CDR3 is TGTGCCAGCAGTTTAGGGGCTGGGGGGAAAGGGGCAGATACGCAGTATTTT. The encoded protein is CASSLGAGGKGADTQYF. The J gene is TRBJ2-3, the V gene TRBV27; D may be TRBD2 (6 bases). The germline V gene has CDR1 MNHEY and CDR2 SMNVEV (reference sequence). The CDR3 length is 17 residues. Trimming stripped 2 bases from V and 4 bases from J, with 19 bases between.

The chain has TRBV24-1 and TRBJ2-1; 9 nucleotides line up with TRBD2. Germline CDR1 KGHDR, CDR2 SFDVKD. The CDR3 has 15 amino acids. The V segment lost 3 bases and the J segment 7 bases; nucleotides outside the gene matches: 6. The CDR3 region has the DNA TGTGCCACCAGTGATGGCGGGAGGGGCCGGAATGAGCAGTTCTTC. The encoded protein is CATSDGGRGRNEQFF.